This TCR beta chain was sequenced during a study of blood T cell repertoires in COVID-19. Only in-frame clones appear in the TCRdb table, and some are missing; sequencing was by immunoSEQ multiplex PCR. The sample holds about 260,000 clones, more than 85% seen once. The TCR was taken from a man between 18 and 29 years old with active or convalescent COVID-19. Sequenced material: peripheral blood.

The CDR3 reads CASSRGGSSYNSPLHF. The CDR3 DNA reads as TGTGCCAGCAGTCGGGGAGGGAGCTCCTATAATTCACCCCTCCACTTT. The V and J genes are TRBV25-1 and TRBJ1-6; the D is unclear. CDR1 MGHDK and CDR2 SYGVNS come from the germline V gene. V lost 5 bases, J lost 0 bases, and 11 bases lay in between. CDR3 length: 16 residues.